Listed below are T cell receptor beta chains from one sample, sequenced in a study of blood T cell repertoires in COVID-19. TCRdb's table, derived via immunoSEQ multiplex PCR, lists solely in-frame clones and lacks some. The data show under 250,000 clones, about 80% seen once. Sequencing used peripheral blood. These TCRs come from a woman aged 55-69 years with acute or convalescent COVID-19. The CDR3 runs from the conserved cysteine through the conserved F or W. A D gene is named only where the DNA matches it firmly. For some rows the clone size is stated as once, few or many, or as a class when expanded; others skip it.

TRBJ1-5 . TRBV7-2 few TGTGCCAGCAGCTTATACAGCAATGGCAATCAGCCCCAGCATTTT CASSLYSNGNQPQHF
TRBJ2-2 . TRBV27 few TGTGCCAGCAGTCTCACGACGACTCTGGCGAACACCGGGGAGCTGTTTTTT CASSLTTTLANTGELFF
TRBJ1-2 . TRBV6-1 . TGTGCCAGCAGTGAATACTCCGGCTATGGCTACACCTTC CASSEYSGYGYTF
TRBJ1-1 TRBD1 TRBV18 . TGTGCCAGCTCAAGGGACAGAAGCGAAGCTTTCTTT CASSRDRSEAFF
TRBJ1-3 TRBD1 TRBV4-2 . TGTGCCAGCAGCCACAACAGGGGTCCCTCTGGAAACACCATATATTTT CASSHNRGPSGNTIYF
TRBJ2-5 TRBD2 TRBV15 . TGTGCCACCAGCAGAGAACTGGGGACTAGCGGGGGGAAAAGGTACCAAGAGACCCAGTACTTC CATSRELGTSGGKRYQETQYF
TRBJ2-7 TRBD1 TRBV27 . TGTGCCAGCAGTCGAGGGACAGGGGGCGCTTACGAGCAGTACTTC CASSRGTGGAYEQYF
TRBJ2-7 TRBD1 TRBV25-1 . TGTGCCAGCAGTGAATCCAAACCGGGACAGGGCTACGAGCAGTACTTC CASSESKPGQGYEQYF
TRBJ2-7 . TRBV9 . TGTGCCAGCAGTCCTGGGGGCCCTCCCTACGAGCAGTACTTC CASSPGGPPYEQYF
TRBJ1-3 . TRBV7-6 . TGTGCCAGCAGCTTAGCGCCCAGGGGTAGTGGAAACACCATATATTTT CASSLAPRGSGNTIYF
TRBJ2-3 TRBD1 TRBV12-3/TRBV12-4 . TGTGCCAGCAGTTTCAGGGGGACAGATACGCAGTATTTT CASSFRGTDTQYF
TRBJ1-2 TRBD1 TRBV19 . TGTGCCAGTAGTATAGAGACAGGGCCCTACTATGGCTACACCTTC CASSIETGPYYGYTF
TRBJ1-1 . TRBV3-1/TRBV3-2 once TGTGCCAGCAGCCAGGTAGGTCGGGAAGGAGCTTTCTTT CASSQVGREGAFF
TRBJ1-3 . TRBV3-1/TRBV3-2 . TGTGCCAGCAGCCAAGACCTGTTATCTGGAAACACCATATATTTT CASSQDLLSGNTIYF
TRBJ1-1 . TRBV5-1 few TGCGCCAGCAGAAACATGAACACTGAAGCTTTCTTT CASRNMNTEAFF
TRBJ1-2 . TRBV19 . TGTGCCAGTAGCATTTCAGGGGTTCGAGTGAACTATGGCTACACCTTC CASSISGVRVNYGYTF
TRBJ1-1 . TRBV12-3/TRBV12-4 . TGTGCCAGCATGGCGCACAAAACAGTTGAAGCTTTCTTT CASMAHKTVEAFF
TRBJ2-1 TRBD2 TRBV5-1 . TGCGCCAGCAGCTTGGGTAGCGGGACAAACAATGAGCAGTTCTTC CASSLGSGTNNEQFF
TRBJ1-2 . TRBV3-1/TRBV3-2 . TGTGCCAGCAGCCAGGGGCCAGGGGAAGGCGGCTACACCTTC CASSQGPGEGGYTF
TRBJ1-5 . TRBV6-2/TRBV6-3 . TGTGCCAGCAGTTACTCGTGGGACACCAATCAGCCCCAGCATTTT CASSYSWDTNQPQHF
TRBJ2-7 TRBD1 TRBV27 . TGTGCCAGCAGCGGTCTCGGGACAGGGGGCGACGAGCAGTACTTC CASSGLGTGGDEQYF
TRBJ2-2 TRBD2 TRBV6-2/TRBV6-3 . TGTGCCAGCAGTTCCTCCGGTACTAGCGGACCGAACACCGGGGAGCTGTTTTTT CASSSSGTSGPNTGELFF
TRBJ2-1 . TRBV18 . TGTGCCAGCTCACCTTCGGTGAACTCCTACAATGAGCAGTTCTTC CASSPSVNSYNEQFF
TRBJ1-4 TRBD1 TRBV7-2 . TGTGCCAGCAGCTTAGGACGGGGACAGGGTGAAAAACTGTTTTTT CASSLGRGQGEKLFF
TRBJ1-1 . TRBV5-1 . TGCGCCAGCAGCTTGGCCGGCGGGGGCGGCACTGAAGCTTTCTTT CASSLAGGGGTEAFF
TRBJ1-1 TRBD1 TRBV6-5 . TGTGCCAGCAGATCTACAGGGGGCGCGGACACTGAAGCTTTCTTT CASRSTGGADTEAFF
TRBJ2-3 . TRBV7-6 . TGTGCCAGCAGCACGCTAGCGAGTAACGCAGATACGCAGTATTTT CASSTLASNADTQYF
TRBJ1-2 . TRBV28 . TGTGCCACCGGAAAGGGGGAGGGCTATGGCTACACCTTC CATGKGEGYGYTF
TRBJ1-1 TRBD1 TRBV5-8 . TGTGCCAGCAGCTTCGGGACAGGGTTGGGCACTGAAGCTTTCTTT CASSFGTGLGTEAFF
TRBJ2-1 TRBD2 TRBV3-1/TRBV3-2 . TGTGCCAGCAGCCAGCTAGCGGGGGACTACAATGAGCAGTTCTTC CASSQLAGDYNEQFF
TRBJ2-2 . TRBV4-1 . TGCGCCAGCAGAGATTACAGTAACACCGGGGAGCTGTTTTTT CASRDYSNTGELFF
TRBJ1-1 . TRBV6-9 . TGTGCCAGCAGTCCCAGGACAGCGAACACTGAAGCTTTCTTT CASSPRTANTEAFF
TRBJ1-6 . TRBV28 . TGTGCCAGCAGTTTATTCACCACCCGTGTGGGGCCGAATTCACCCCTCCACTTT CASSLFTTRVGPNSPLHF
TRBJ1-3 . TRBV30 few TGTGCCTGGAGTGGGAGAGAAAACACCATATATTTT CAWSGRENTIYF
TRBJ1-5 . TRBV6-5 . TGTGCCAGCGCACATGACAATAGCAATCAGCCCCAGCATTTT CASAHDNSNQPQHF
TRBJ2-5 . TRBV5-1 . TGCGCCAGCAGCTTGGCCGGCGGCAGCCAAGAGACCCAGTACTTC CASSLAGGSQETQYF
TRBJ1-5 . TRBV3-1/TRBV3-2 . TGTGCCAGCAGCGACGGGAGTAGCAATCAGCCCCAGCATTTT CASSDGSSNQPQHF
TRBJ2-5 TRBD2 TRBV5-1 once TGCGCCAGCAGAAGGACGGGGGGGCCTGAGGAGACCCAGTACTTC CASRRTGGPEETQYF
TRBJ1-2 . TRBV6-5 . TGTGCCAGCAGTTACTCTCCAGGCTATGGCTACACCTTC CASSYSPGYGYTF